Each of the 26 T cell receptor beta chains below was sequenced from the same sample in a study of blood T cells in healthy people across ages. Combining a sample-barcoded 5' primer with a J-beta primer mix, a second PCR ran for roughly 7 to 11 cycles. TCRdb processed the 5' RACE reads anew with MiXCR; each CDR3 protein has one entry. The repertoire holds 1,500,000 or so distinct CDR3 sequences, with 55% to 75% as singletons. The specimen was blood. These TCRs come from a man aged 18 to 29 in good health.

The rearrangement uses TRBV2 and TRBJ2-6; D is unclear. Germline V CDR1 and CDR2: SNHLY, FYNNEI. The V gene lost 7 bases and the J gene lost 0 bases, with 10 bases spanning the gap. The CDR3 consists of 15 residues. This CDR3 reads CASTALISGANVLTF. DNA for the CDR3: TGTGCCAGCACCGCCCTGATCTCTGGGGCCAACGTCCTGACTTTC.

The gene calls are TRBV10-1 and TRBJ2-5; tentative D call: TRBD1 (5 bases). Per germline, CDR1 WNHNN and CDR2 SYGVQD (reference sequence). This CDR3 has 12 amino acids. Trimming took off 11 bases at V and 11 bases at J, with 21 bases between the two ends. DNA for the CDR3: TGCGCCGCAGTTATCCCGGACAATGAGCAGTACTTC. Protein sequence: CAAVIPDNEQYF.

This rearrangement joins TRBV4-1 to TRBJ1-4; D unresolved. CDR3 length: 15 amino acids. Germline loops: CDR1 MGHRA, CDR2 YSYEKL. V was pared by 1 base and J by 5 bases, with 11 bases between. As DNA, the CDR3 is TGCGCCAGCAGCCAAGTACCCCCTTCGAATGAAAAACTGTTTTTT. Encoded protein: CASSQVPPSNEKLFF.

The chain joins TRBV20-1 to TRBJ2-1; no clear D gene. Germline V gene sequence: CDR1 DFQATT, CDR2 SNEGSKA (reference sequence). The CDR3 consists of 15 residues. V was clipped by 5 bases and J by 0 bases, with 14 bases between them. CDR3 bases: TGCAGTGCTTCGACTGGCCGGAGCTCCTACAATGAGCAGTTCTTC. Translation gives CSASTGRSSYNEQFF.

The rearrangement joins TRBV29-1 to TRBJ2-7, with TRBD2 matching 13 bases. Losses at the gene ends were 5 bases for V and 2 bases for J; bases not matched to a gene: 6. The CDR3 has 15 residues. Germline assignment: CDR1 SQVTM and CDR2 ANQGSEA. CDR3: CSVSGTSGDTYEQYF. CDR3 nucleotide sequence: TGCAGCGTTTCTGGGACTAGCGGGGACACCTACGAGCAGTACTTC.

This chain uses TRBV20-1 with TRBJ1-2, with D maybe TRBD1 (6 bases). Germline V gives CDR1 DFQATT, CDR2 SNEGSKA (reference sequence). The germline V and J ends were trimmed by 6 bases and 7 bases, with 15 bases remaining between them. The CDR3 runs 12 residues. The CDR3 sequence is CSAPSDRPGYTF. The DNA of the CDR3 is TGCAGTGCCCCCTCGGACAGACCTGGCTACACCTTC.

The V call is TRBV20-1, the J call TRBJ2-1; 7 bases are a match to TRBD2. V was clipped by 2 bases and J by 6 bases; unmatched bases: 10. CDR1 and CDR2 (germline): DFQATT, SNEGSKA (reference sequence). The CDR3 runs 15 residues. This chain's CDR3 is CSARIRVGRINEQFF. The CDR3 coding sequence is TGCAGTGCTAGAATTCGGGTCGGGAGGATCAATGAGCAGTTCTTC.

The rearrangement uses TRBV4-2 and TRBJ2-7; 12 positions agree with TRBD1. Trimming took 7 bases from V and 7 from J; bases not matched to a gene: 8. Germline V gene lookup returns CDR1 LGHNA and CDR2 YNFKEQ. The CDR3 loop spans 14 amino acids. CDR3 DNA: TGTGCCAGCACCCGGGACAGGGGGCGAGGAGAGCAGTACTTC. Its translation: CASTRDRGRGEQYF.

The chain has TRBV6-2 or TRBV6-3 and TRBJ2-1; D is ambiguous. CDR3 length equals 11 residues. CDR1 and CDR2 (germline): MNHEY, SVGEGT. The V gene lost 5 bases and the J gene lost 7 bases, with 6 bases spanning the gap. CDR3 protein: CASSPWNEQFF. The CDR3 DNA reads TGTGCCAGCAGTCCCTGGAATGAGCAGTTCTTC.

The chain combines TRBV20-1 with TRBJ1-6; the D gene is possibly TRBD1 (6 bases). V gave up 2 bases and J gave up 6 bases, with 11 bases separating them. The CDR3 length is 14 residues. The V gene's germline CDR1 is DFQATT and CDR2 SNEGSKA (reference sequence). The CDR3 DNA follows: TGCAGTGCTAGACCCACAGGGTTTAATTCACCCCTCCACTTT. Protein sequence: CSARPTGFNSPLHF.

The CDR3 loop reads CASSQEGTEAYEQYF. The CDR3 nucleotides read TGCGCCAGCAGCCAAGAGGGAACAGAAGCCTACGAGCAGTACTTC. The V gene is TRBV4-3, the J gene TRBJ2-7; D call uncertain. V gave up 0 bases and J gave up 2 bases, with 11 bases separating them. This CDR3 has 15 amino acids. The germline V gene has CDR1 LGHNA and CDR2 YSLEER.

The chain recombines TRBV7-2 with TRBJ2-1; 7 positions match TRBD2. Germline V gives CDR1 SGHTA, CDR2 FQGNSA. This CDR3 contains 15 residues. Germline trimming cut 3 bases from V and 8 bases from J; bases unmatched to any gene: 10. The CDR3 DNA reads TGTGCCAGCAGCTTTAGGTCGGGGGGAGTATATGAGCAGTTCTTC. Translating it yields CASSFRSGGVYEQFF.

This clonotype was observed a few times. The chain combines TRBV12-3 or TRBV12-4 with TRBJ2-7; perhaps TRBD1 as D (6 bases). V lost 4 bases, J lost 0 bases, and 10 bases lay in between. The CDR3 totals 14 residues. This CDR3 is CASSSDRNSYEQYF. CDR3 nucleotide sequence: TGTGCCAGCAGTTCGGACAGAAACTCCTACGAGCAGTACTTC.

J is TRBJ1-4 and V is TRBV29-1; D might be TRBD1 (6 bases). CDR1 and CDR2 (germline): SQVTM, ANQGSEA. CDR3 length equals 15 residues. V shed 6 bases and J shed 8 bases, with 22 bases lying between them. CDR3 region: CSVLAGTSIWEKLFF. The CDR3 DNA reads TGCAGCGTCCTAGCCGGGACATCAATATGGGAAAAACTGTTTTTT. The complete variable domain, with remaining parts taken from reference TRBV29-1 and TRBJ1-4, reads SAVISQKPSRDICQRGTSLTIQCQVDSQVTMMFWYRQQPGQSLTLIATANQGSEATYESGFVIDKFPISRPNLTFSTLTVSNMSPEDSSIYLCSVLAGTSIWEKLFFGSGTQLSVL.

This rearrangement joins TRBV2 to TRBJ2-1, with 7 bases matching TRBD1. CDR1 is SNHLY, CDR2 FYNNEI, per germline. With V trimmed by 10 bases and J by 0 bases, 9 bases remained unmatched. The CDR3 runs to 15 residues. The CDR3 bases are TGTGCCACCCCGTCAGGGGGAATCTCCTACAATGAGCAGTTCTTC. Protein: CATPSGGISYNEQFF. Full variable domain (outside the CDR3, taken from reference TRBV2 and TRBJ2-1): EPEVTQTPSHQVTQMGQEVILRCVPISNHLYFYWYRQILGQKVEFLVSFYNNEISEKSEIFDDQFSVERPDGSNFTLKIRSTKLEDSAMYFCATPSGGISYNEQFFGPGTRLTVL.

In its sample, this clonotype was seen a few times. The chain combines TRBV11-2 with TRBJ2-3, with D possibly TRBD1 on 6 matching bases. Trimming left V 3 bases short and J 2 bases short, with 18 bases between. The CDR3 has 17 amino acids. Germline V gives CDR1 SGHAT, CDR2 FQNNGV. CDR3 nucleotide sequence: TGTGCCAGCAGCTTGGGACCGGGACACACTACCACAGATACGCAGTATTTT. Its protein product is CASSLGPGHTTTDTQYF.

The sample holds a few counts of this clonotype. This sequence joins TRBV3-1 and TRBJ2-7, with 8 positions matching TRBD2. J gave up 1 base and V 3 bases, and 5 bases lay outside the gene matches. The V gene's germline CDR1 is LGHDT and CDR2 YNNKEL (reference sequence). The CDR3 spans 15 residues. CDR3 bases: TGTGCCAGCAGCCAGAGTGGGACTAGTTCCTACGAGCAGTACTTC. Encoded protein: CASSQSGTSSYEQYF.

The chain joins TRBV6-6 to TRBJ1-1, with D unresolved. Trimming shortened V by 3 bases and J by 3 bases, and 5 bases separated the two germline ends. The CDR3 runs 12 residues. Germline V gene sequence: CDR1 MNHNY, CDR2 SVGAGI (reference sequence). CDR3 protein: CASSYIDTEAFF. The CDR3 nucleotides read TGTGCCAGCAGTTATATAGACACTGAAGCTTTCTTT.

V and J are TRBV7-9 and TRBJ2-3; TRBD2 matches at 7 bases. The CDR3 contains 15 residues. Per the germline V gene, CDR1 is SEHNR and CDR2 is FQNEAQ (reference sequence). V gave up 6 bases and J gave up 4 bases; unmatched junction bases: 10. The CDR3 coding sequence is TGTGCCAGCAGAACTGAGGGAGGGCCGGCAGATACGCAGTATTTT. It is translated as CASRTEGGPADTQYF.

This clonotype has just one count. This CDR3 reads CATSRDGLYEQYF. The CDR3 coding sequence is TGTGCCACCTCCCGGGACGGGTTATACGAGCAGTACTTC. This chain uses TRBV6-5 with TRBJ2-4; D tentatively fits TRBD1 or TRBD2 (5 bases each). The J call may not be correct, given that the DNA end is closer to TRBJ2-7. CDR3 length equals 13 residues. Germline V CDR1 and CDR2: MNHEY, SVGAGI.

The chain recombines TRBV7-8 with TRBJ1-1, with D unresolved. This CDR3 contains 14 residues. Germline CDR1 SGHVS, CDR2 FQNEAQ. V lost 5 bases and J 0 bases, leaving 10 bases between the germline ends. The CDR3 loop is CASSPHLMNTEAFF. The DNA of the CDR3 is TGTGCCAGCAGCCCACACCTCATGAACACTGAAGCTTTCTTT.

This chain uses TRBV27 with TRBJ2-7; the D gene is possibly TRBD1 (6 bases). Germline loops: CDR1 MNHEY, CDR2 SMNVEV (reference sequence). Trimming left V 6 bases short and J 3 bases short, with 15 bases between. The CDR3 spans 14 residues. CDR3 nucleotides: TGTGCCAGCAGACAGACAGGCCCTCTCTACGAGCAGTACTTC. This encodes CASRQTGPLYEQYF.

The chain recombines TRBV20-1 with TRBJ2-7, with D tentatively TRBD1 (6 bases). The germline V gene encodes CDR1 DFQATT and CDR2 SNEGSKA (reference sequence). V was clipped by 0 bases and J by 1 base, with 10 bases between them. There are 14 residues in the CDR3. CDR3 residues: CSAREGAWSYEQYF. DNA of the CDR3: TGCAGTGCTAGAGAGGGGGCTTGGTCCTACGAGCAGTACTTC.

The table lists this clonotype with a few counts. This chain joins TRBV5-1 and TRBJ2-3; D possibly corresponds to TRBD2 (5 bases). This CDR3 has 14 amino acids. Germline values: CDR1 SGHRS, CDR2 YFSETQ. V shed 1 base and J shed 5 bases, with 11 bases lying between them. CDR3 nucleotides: TGCGCCAGCAGCTTGAGGCGGGCAGAAGATACGCAGTATTTT. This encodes CASSLRRAEDTQYF.

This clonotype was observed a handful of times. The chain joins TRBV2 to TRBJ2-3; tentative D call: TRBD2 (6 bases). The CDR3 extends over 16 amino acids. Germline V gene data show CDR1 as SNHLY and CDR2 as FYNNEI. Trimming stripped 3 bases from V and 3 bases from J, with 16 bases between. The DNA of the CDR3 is TGTGCCAGCAGTGACCCTAGGGTCGGGGGTACAGATACGCAGTATTTT. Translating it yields CASSDPRVGGTDTQYF.

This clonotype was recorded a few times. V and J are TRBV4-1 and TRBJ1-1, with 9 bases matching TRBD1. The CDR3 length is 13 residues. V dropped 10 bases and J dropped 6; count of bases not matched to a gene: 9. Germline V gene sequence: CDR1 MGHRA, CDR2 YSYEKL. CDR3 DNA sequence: TGCGCCACCTCCGGGACAGGGCTTTCTGAAGCTTTCTTT. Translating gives CATSGTGLSEAFF.